This TCR beta chain was profiled in a study of T cells in Graves' hyperthyroidism and ophthalmopathy. This clonotype was detected many times. As yet, its antigen is unknown. Findings and limits, study-wide: Among thyroid clonotypes expanded above 0.001, most also appeared in blood.

The diagnoses drew upon clinical symptoms, serum thyroxine and TRAb, thyroid ultrasound and orbital computed tomography. PBMCs were derived from roughly 9.6 ml fresh peripheral blood. Authors of the study amplified TCR beta CDR3 regions from RNA transcripts. The study used the HTBI primer set for a first-round RT-PCR of the TCR CDR3. TCRdb analysed the multiplex PCR reads with MiXCR anew, one entry per CDR3 protein. Counted here are around 340,000 distinct CDR3 sequences, about a sixth occurring once; the ten biggest clones make up approximately 35%. The receptor was derived from a woman in her 30s with Graves' hyperthyroidism that later progressed to Graves' ophthalmopathy. Sample: blood.

CDR3 region: CATPGPLAGGETQYF. Here the CDR3 DNA reads TGTGCCACCCCCGGGCCCCTAGCGGGGGGGGAGACCCAGTACTTC. The chain employs TRBV2 and TRBJ2-5, with 12 bases matching TRBD2. Germline-derived CDR1 and CDR2 are SNHLY and FYNNEI. CDR3 length: 15 residues. With V trimmed by 10 bases and J by 5 bases, 11 bases remained unmatched.